This TCR beta chain was profiled in a study of T cells after yellow fever vaccination. CDR1 is MNHNS, CDR2 SASEGT, per germline. Trimming removed 0 bases from V and 0 bases from J; junction bases left unmatched: 8. CDR3 length: 17 residues. TCRdb used MiXCR to reprocess the 5' RACE reads, holding one entry per CDR3 protein. Among 180,000 or so distinct CDR3 sequences listed, 9.5% to 12% were seen once. The receptor was derived from a man younger than 30 who received the YFV17D yellow fever vaccine. The input for sequencing was CD8+ T cells sorted from PBMCs, taken 15 days after the yellow fever booster vaccination. The chain links TRBV6-1 to TRBJ2-7; 7 nucleotides line up with TRBD2. Here the CDR3 reads CASSEALNRDYSYEQYF. The CDR3 DNA reads as TGTGCCAGCAGTGAAGCCCTCAACCGGGACTACTCCTACGAGCAGTACTTC.